Below are 12 T cell receptor beta chains sequenced from a single sample in a study of beta chain features in type 1 diabetes. The whole isolated RNA underwent reverse transcription, so sequencing captured expressed TCRB transcripts. Sequencing was performed with immunoSEQ multiplex PCR; in TCRdb, only in-frame clones are kept and a portion is missing. Here the sample spans some 220,000 clones, 11% being singletons. The sequenced material came from central memory CD4+ T cells from blood. These receptors originate from a man aged 18 to 30 in good health.

In this sample, this clone turned up a few times. At one end, the junction sequence differs from germline, possibly due to a read error. The chain uses TRBV7-9 and TRBJ2-7; 9 nucleotides line up with TRBD1. From germline, CDR1 is SEHNR and CDR2 FQNEAQ (reference sequence). The CDR3 is 15 amino acids. CDR3 residues: CASSVAGGTGSEQYF. For the CDR3, the DNA is TGTGCCAGCAGCGTAGCCGGGGGGACAGGGAGCGAGCAGTACTTC.

The genes are TRBV21-1 and TRBJ2-7; TRBD1, the table's D call, lacks a check against the DNA. TRBV21-1 is a pseudogene locus. This CDR3 comprises 14 residues. The CDR3 sequence: CASSRDRGSYEQYF. The CDR3 DNA reads TGTGCCAGCAGCAGGGACAGGGGATCCTACGAGCAGTACTTC.

This chain joins TRBV7-2 and TRBJ2-7; 7 bases match TRBD2. V gave up 2 bases and J gave up 3 bases; unmatched junction bases: 1. Germline values: CDR1 SGHTA, CDR2 FQGNSA. The CDR3 covers 13 residues. CDR3 amino acids: CASSLRDYYEQYF. The CDR3 coding sequence is TGTGCCAGCAGCTTACGGGACTACTACGAGCAGTACTTC.

The chain recombines TRBV30 with TRBJ1-1, with a tentative D call TRBD1 (5 bases). This CDR3 has 14 amino acids. In germline, CDR1 is GTSNPN, CDR2 SVGIG (reference sequence). V was trimmed by 2 bases and J by 6 bases, leaving 16 bases between them. The CDR3, as DNA: TGTGCCTGGAGTCCCCAGGGCAGGGCGGCTGAAGCTTTCTTT. Amino acid sequence: CAWSPQGRAAEAFF.

The sample holds a few counts of this clone. This chain joins TRBV14 and TRBJ1-5, with no clear D. CDR3 length: 12 amino acids. V dropped 3 bases and J dropped 3 bases, with 3 bases sitting between them. Per the germline V gene, CDR1 is SGHDN and CDR2 is FVKESK. The CDR3 DNA sequence: TGTGCCAGCAGCCAGTCCAATCAGCCCCAGCATTTT. This encodes CASSQSNQPQHF.

The chain couples TRBV6-5 to TRBJ1-1, with 11 bases matching TRBD1. V was pared by 9 bases and J by 5 bases, with 5 bases of the junction left unmatched. The CDR3 runs 13 residues. The germline V gene has CDR1 MNHEY and CDR2 SVGAGI. CDR3 nucleotides: TGTGCCAGTGGGGACAGGGGGAAAACTGAAGCTTTCTTT. Its protein product is CASGDRGKTEAFF.

The chain uses TRBV7-6 and TRBJ2-2, with D maybe TRBD1 (6 bases). V was cut by 2 bases and J by 2 bases, with 12 bases left in between. The CDR3 is made up of 16 amino acids. The germline V gene has CDR1 SGHVS and CDR2 FNYEAQ. This chain's CDR3 is CASSLRSGQNTGELFF. CDR3 in DNA: TGTGCCAGCAGCTTAAGATCGGGACAAAACACCGGGGAGCTGTTTTTT. The whole variable domain, filled in from reference TRBV7-6 and TRBJ2-2, reads GAGVSQSPRYKVTKRGQDVALRCDPISGHVSLYWYRQALGQGPEFLTYFNYEAQQDKSGLPNDRFSAERPEGSISTLTIQRTEQRDSAMYRCASSLRSGQNTGELFFGEGSRLTVL.

This clone was seen only a few times. The chain has TRBV6-5 and TRBJ2-1; D gene uncertain. The germline V gene encodes CDR1 MNHEY and CDR2 SVGAGI. Trimming removed 2 bases at V and 7 bases at J, with 12 bases between. CDR3 length equals 14 residues. This CDR3 is CASSYLATRNEQFF. The CDR3 coding sequence is TGTGCCAGCAGTTACCTGGCGACGAGGAATGAGCAGTTCTTC.

The chain links TRBV30 to TRBJ1-4; D gene ambiguous. The CDR3 spans 15 residues. CDR1 is GTSNPN and CDR2 is SVGIG in the germline V gene (reference sequence). Between the trimmed V and J ends, which lost 8 bases and 4 bases, there was a span of 20 bases. Written as DNA, the CDR3 is TGTGCCGCCAGTGGCAGCCGGAGACTTAATGAAAAACTGTTTTTT. Its protein product is CAASGSRRLNEKLFF.

The genes are TRBV11-3 and TRBJ2-3; D is undetermined. V was cut by 1 base and J by 4 bases, with 9 bases left in between. Germline CDR1 and CDR2: SGHNT and YENEEA. The CDR3 has 14 amino acids. CDR3: CASSLVSSADTQYF. The CDR3 DNA sequence: TGTGCCAGCAGCTTAGTTAGCTCCGCAGATACGCAGTATTTT.

This clone was seen a few times. The chain carries TRBV28 and TRBJ2-7; possible D gene TRBD1, 6 bases. In germline, CDR1 is MDHEN, CDR2 SYDVKM. The V end was cut by 4 bases, the J end by 5 bases, with 15 bases between. The CDR3 is made up of 14 amino acids. CDR3 amino acids: CASSSSTGDDEQYF. The CDR3 DNA sequence: TGTGCCAGCAGTTCATCGACAGGAGATGACGAGCAGTACTTC.

This clone occurred many times. This chain links TRBV29-1 with TRBJ2-1, with a weak D call TRBD2 (6 bases). CDR1 is SQVTM, CDR2 ANQGSEA, per germline. There are 12 residues in the CDR3. V dropped 4 bases and J dropped 4 bases, with 8 bases sitting between them. Here the CDR3 reads CSVASGYNEQFF. The CDR3 nucleotides read TGCAGCGTTGCGAGCGGGTACAATGAGCAGTTCTTC.